Below, 13 T cell receptor beta chains from the same sample are listed, as sequenced in a study of blood T cell repertoires in COVID-19. The method was immunoSEQ multiplex PCR; TCRdb's version includes in-frame clones alone and lacks a portion of them. The sample has 200,000 to 250,000 clones; about nine tenths are singletons. Material: peripheral blood. All receptors come from a man in his fifties with COVID-19, enrolled during active disease.

The rearrangement links TRBV6-1 to TRBJ2-7, with D possibly matching TRBD1 (5 bases). The CDR3 loop spans 18 amino acids. Germline V lookup: CDR1 MNHNS, CDR2 SASEGT. The V end lost 2 bases, the J end lost 1 base, and 21 bases lay between the germline ends. CDR3 residues: CASSEFPVRQGGSYEQYF. The CDR3 nucleotides read TGTGCCAGCAGTGAATTTCCGGTGCGGCAGGGTGGTTCCTACGAGCAGTACTTC.

The CDR3 sequence: CASSLSSEGYGYTF. CDR3 nucleotides: TGTGCCAGCAGCTTGTCCTCAGAGGGCTATGGCTACACCTTC. The V call is TRBV5-6, the J call TRBJ1-2, with no clear D. CDR1 is SGHDT and CDR2 is YYEEEE in the germline V gene. The V and J ends lost 1 base and 4 bases respectively, with 11 bases between them. The CDR3 is 14 amino acids.

The chain is built from TRBV19 and TRBJ1-2; 7 nucleotides align to TRBD1. Trimming took 5 bases from V and 4 from J; bases not matched to a gene: 7. Germline V gene sequence: CDR1 LNHDA, CDR2 SQIVND (reference sequence). This CDR3 is 14 amino acids long. This chain's CDR3 is CASSEGTASYGYTF. CDR3 nucleotide sequence: TGTGCCAGTAGTGAGGGGACAGCCAGCTATGGCTACACCTTC.

This clone was seen just once. The genes are TRBV4-3 and TRBJ1-3, with unresolved D. V was cut by 0 bases and J by 2 bases, with 17 bases left in between. Germline assignment: CDR1 LGHNA and CDR2 YSLEER. The CDR3 has 18 amino acids. The CDR3 coding sequence is TGCGCCAGCAGCCAAGATGGGCCCCATGGGAGAGCTGGAAACACCATATATTTT. It is translated as CASSQDGPHGRAGNTIYF.

This clone was seen a single time. The gene calls are TRBV19 and TRBJ2-7, with a weak D call TRBD1 (5 bases). V was pared by 5 bases and J by 2 bases, with 19 bases between. Germline V gene sequence: CDR1 LNHDA, CDR2 SQIVND (reference sequence). The CDR3 has 16 amino acids. CDR3: CASSPHQGAITYEQYF. The CDR3 nucleotides read TGTGCCAGTAGTCCCCACCAGGGCGCGATAACCTACGAGCAGTACTTC.

The chain has TRBV27 and TRBJ1-1; a weak D match, TRBD1 (5 bases). This CDR3 is 14 amino acids long. Trimming cost V 5 bases and J 1 base, with 11 bases left between them. Germline V CDR1 and CDR2: MNHEY, SMNVEV (reference sequence). The CDR3 DNA reads as TGTGCCAGCAGTCAAAGGGGCACGAACACTGAAGCTTTCTTT. Protein: CASSQRGTNTEAFF.

The genes are TRBV19 and TRBJ2-7; 8 nucleotides line up with TRBD2. The junction had 8 bases not matched to a gene; V was cut back by 2 bases and J by 5 bases. Germline V gives CDR1 LNHDA, CDR2 SQIVND (reference sequence). This CDR3 region has 15 residues. CDR3 sequence reads: CASSIPAGVRNEQYF. The CDR3 bases are TGTGCCAGTAGTATACCAGCGGGGGTCCGGAACGAGCAGTACTTC. Together with reference TRBV19 and TRBJ2-7, the CDR3 gives the full variable domain: DGGITQSPKYLFRKEGQNVTLSCEQNLNHDAMYWYRQDPGQGLRLIYYSQIVNDFQKGDIAEGYSVSREKKESFPLTVTSAQKNPTAFYLCASSIPAGVRNEQYFGPGTRLTVT.

The chain's CDR3 is CASSHASDRVDGGYTF. In DNA, the CDR3 is TGTGCCAGCAGCCACGCCTCGGACAGGGTTGATGGTGGCTACACCTTC. The chain recombines TRBV4-2 with TRBJ1-2; TRBD1 agrees at 8 bases. The V segment lost 3 bases and the J segment 7 bases; nucleotides outside the gene matches: 13. In germline, CDR1 is LGHNA, CDR2 YNFKEQ. This CDR3 has 16 amino acids.

The CDR3 region is CASSPSRGANTGELFF. CDR3 sequence (DNA): TGTGCCAGCTCACCGTCCAGGGGGGCGAACACCGGGGAGCTGTTTTTT. The chain is built from TRBV18 and TRBJ2-2; a possible D gene is TRBD1 (7 bases). The V gene lost 3 bases and the J gene lost 0 bases, with 11 bases spanning the gap. The CDR3 covers 16 residues. CDR1 is KGHSH, CDR2 LQKENI, per germline.

On this clone itself: One end of the junction varies from germline; a read error may be responsible. The chain carries TRBV12-3 or TRBV12-4 and TRBJ2-2; D gene ambiguous. This CDR3 is built from 13 residues. In nucleotides, the CDR3 is TGTGCGAGCAAGTACGGAGACACCGGGGAGCTGTTTTTT. Translation gives CASKYGDTGELFF.

The J gene is TRBJ2-5, the V gene TRBV27, with 8 positions matching TRBD2. Losses at the gene ends were 6 bases for V and 5 bases for J; bases not matched to a gene: 5. CDR3 length equals 13 residues. Per germline, CDR1 MNHEY and CDR2 SMNVEV (reference sequence). This CDR3 is CASRTSGRETQYF. CDR3 DNA sequence: TGTGCCAGCAGAACTAGCGGACGGGAGACCCAGTACTTC.

This rearrangement joins TRBV28 to TRBJ1-5; D not resolved. This CDR3 has 14 residues. CDR1 is MDHEN and CDR2 is SYDVKM in the germline V gene. V dropped 5 bases and J dropped 0 bases, with 8 bases sitting between them. DNA of the CDR3: TGTGCCAGCAGTGTCAGTTTTAGCAATCAGCCCCAGCATTTT. Translating gives CASSVSFSNQPQHF. The variable domain in full, with the rest retrieved from reference TRBV28 and TRBJ1-5, is DVKVTQSSRYLVKRTGEKVFLECVQDMDHENMFWYRQDPGLGLRLIYFSYDVKMKEKGDIPEGYSVSREKKERFSLILESASTNQTSMYLCASSVSFSNQPQHFGDGTRLSIL.

CDR3: CASSRPGQPNTEAFF. The DNA of the CDR3 is TGTGCCAGCTCACGACCGGGACAGCCGAACACTGAAGCTTTCTTT. This chain joins TRBV18 and TRBJ1-1; 7 bases align to TRBD1. The CDR3 contains 15 residues. J was trimmed by 1 base and V by 4 bases; bases with no gene match: 6. Germline CDR1 and CDR2: KGHSH and LQKENI.